This record covers a single T cell receptor beta chain. As for treatment: randomized to nivolumab then ipilimumab (arm A) or the reverse (arm B). Some clones are missing from TCRdb's copy, which holds only in-frame ones; the method was immunoSEQ multiplex PCR. Here the sample spans tens of thousands of clones, around 75% being singletons. This entry belongs to a study of sequential checkpoint blockade in melanoma. The germline V gene encodes CDR1 SGHVS and CDR2 FNYEAQ. This CDR3 is built from 17 residues. V dropped 4 bases and J dropped 3; count of bases not matched to a gene: 11. The TCR was taken from a human donor with melanoma. The sequencing here drew on CD8+ T cells sorted from blood (inferred from file names), taken from a patient given nivolumab and ipilimumab in sequence. The V call is TRBV7-6, the J call TRBJ1-1, with 10 positions matching TRBD1. The CDR3 DNA reads as TGTGCCAGCAGCTCCGGACAGGGGGTAATGGGAGACACTGAAGCTTTCTTT. This codes for CASSSGQGVMGDTEAFF.